Following are 19 T cell receptor beta chains from one sample sequenced in a study of T-cell reconstitution after alpha-beta-depleted transplantation in children. Preparing the TCRbeta library involved the use of unique molecular identifiers. TCRdb processed the PCR reads anew with MiXCR; each CDR3 protein has one entry. Here the sample spans some 300,000 distinct CDR3 sequences, roughly a tenth being singletons. The sequencing here drew on PBMCs, taken before TCRalphabeta/CD19-depleted stem cell transplant. All receptors derive from a boy younger than two with acute myeloid leukemia, due to receive a stem cell transplant.

Only a few counts were recorded for this clonotype. The chain uses TRBV19 and TRBJ2-1, with 12 bases matching TRBD2. The germline V gene has CDR1 LNHDA and CDR2 SQIVND (reference sequence). J was trimmed by 4 bases and V by 5 bases; bases with no gene match: 15. The CDR3 runs to 19 residues. In DNA, the CDR3 is TGTGCCAGTAGTCCCGAACGGGGTCCACTAGCGGGAGGATACAATGAGCAGTTCTTC. It is translated as CASSPERGPLAGGYNEQFF.

The CDR3 sequence is CASSKVAGDSKNIQYF. CDR3 bases: TGTGCCAGCAGCAAAGTGGCAGGGGACTCCAAAAACATTCAGTACTTC. This sequence joins TRBV21-1 and TRBJ2-4; TRBD1, the table's D call, was not compared with the DNA. TRBV21-1 is noted as a pseudogene. The CDR3 runs to 16 residues.

This clonotype was detected ten times or more. The genes are TRBV7-9 and TRBJ2-5; 8 bases are a match to TRBD1. The germline V gene has CDR1 SEHNR and CDR2 FQNEAQ (reference sequence). V dropped 5 bases and J dropped 3; count of bases not matched to a gene: 11. The CDR3 runs to 16 residues. CDR3 residues: CASSPFTTGVEETQYF. The CDR3 bases are TGTGCCAGCAGCCCATTCACGACAGGGGTGGAAGAGACCCAGTACTTC.

This chain links TRBV7-9 with TRBJ2-3; D might be TRBD2 (6 bases). Trimming cost V 3 bases and J 0 bases, with 13 bases left between them. This CDR3 has 16 residues. CDR1 SEHNR and CDR2 FQNEAQ come from the germline V gene (reference sequence). The CDR3 spells CASSFRSGVSTDTQYF. Written as DNA, the CDR3 is TGTGCCAGCAGCTTTCGCTCGGGAGTGAGCACAGATACGCAGTATTTT.

The chain recombines TRBV12-3 or TRBV12-4 with TRBJ2-7, with D possibly being TRBD1 or TRBD2 (5 bases each). The V gene lost 5 bases and the J gene lost 2 bases, with 16 bases spanning the gap. The CDR3 sequence is 15 residues long. For the CDR3, the DNA is TGTGCCAGCAGTCAAGTGGGACGGCTTACCTACGAGCAGTACTTC. This gives the protein CASSQVGRLTYEQYF.

This clonotype was recorded a few times. An end of the junction does not agree with germline; a read error may underlie this. The chain carries TRBV7-7 and TRBJ2-3; no firm D call. The CDR3 consists of 13 residues. The germline gives CDR1 SSHAT, CDR2 FNYEAQ (reference sequence). The CDR3 spells CASSPQITDTQYF. The CDR3 coding sequence is TGTGCTAGCAGTCCACAGATCACAGATACGCAGTATTTT.

This clonotype was seen a few times. The chain uses TRBV28 and TRBJ2-1, with TRBD2 identical over 14 bases. This CDR3 is 15 amino acids long. In germline, CDR1 is MDHEN, CDR2 SYDVKM. Trimming cost V 7 bases and J 7 bases; bases outside gene matches: 6. The chain's CDR3 is CASTLGLAGGNEQFF. CDR3 bases: TGTGCCAGCACCCTTGGACTAGCGGGGGGAAATGAGCAGTTCTTC.

This clonotype was observed once. A much larger clone sits a single nucleotide away, making a read error possible. This rearrangement joins TRBV7-3 to TRBJ2-1; the D is unclear. CDR3 length: 15 residues. Looked up from germline, CDR1 is SGHTA and CDR2 is FQGTGA. V was pared by 0 bases and J by 3 bases, with 9 bases between. The CDR3 sequence: CASSLTRVGYNEQFF. The CDR3, as DNA: TGTGCCAGCAGCTTAACTAGGGTCGGCTACAATGAGCAGTTCTTC.

The chain couples TRBV9 to TRBJ2-2, with 9 bases lining up with TRBD2. Per the germline V gene, CDR1 is SGDLS and CDR2 is YYNGEE. After removal of 4 bases from V and 7 bases from J, the junction contained 11 bases not matched to a gene. The CDR3 is made up of 16 amino acids. The DNA for the CDR3 is TGTGCCAGCAGCCTCCGACTAGCGGCAGGACTCGGGGAGCTGTTTTTT. Amino acid sequence: CASSLRLAAGLGELFF.

This chain joins TRBV7-2 and TRBJ1-5; no clear D gene. Germline V gene lookup returns CDR1 SGHTA and CDR2 FQGNSA. The CDR3 loop spans 13 amino acids. V lost 2 bases and J lost 3, with 5 bases in between. The chain's CDR3 is CASSLQLNQPQHF. CDR3 nucleotide sequence: TGTGCCAGCAGCTTACAGCTCAATCAGCCCCAGCATTTT.

There are many counts of this clonotype. The chain couples TRBV3-1 to TRBJ2-5; 7 nucleotides line up with TRBD1. Germline assignment: CDR1 LGHDT and CDR2 YNNKEL (reference sequence). The V segment lost 0 bases and the J segment 1 base; nucleotides outside the gene matches: 8. CDR3 length: 17 residues. CDR3 protein: CASSQEAPTGVQETQYF. The DNA of the CDR3 is TGTGCCAGCAGCCAAGAAGCGCCAACAGGGGTCCAAGAGACCCAGTACTTC.

In its sample, this clonotype was seen many times. The chain has TRBV28 and TRBJ1-1, with D perhaps matching TRBD1 (5 bases). This CDR3 contains 14 residues. CDR1 is MDHEN and CDR2 is SYDVKM in the germline V gene. V shed 1 base and J shed 4 bases, with 10 bases lying between them. The CDR3 is CASSLSERGTEAFF. The CDR3, as DNA: TGTGCCAGCAGTTTATCTGAGAGGGGCACTGAAGCTTTCTTT.

This clonotype was recorded many times. The rearrangement joins TRBV6-5 to TRBJ2-3, with D unclear. The CDR3 extends over 16 amino acids. The ends were cut back, 1 base at V and 0 bases at J, with 11 bases in the middle. Germline assignment: CDR1 MNHEY and CDR2 SVGAGI. CDR3 region: CASSYFPPDSTDTQYF. Here the CDR3 DNA reads TGTGCCAGCAGTTACTTCCCCCCCGATAGCACAGATACGCAGTATTTT.

This clonotype has ten or more counts. The chain uses TRBV6-1 and TRBJ2-1; either TRBD1 or TRBD2 may supply D (5 bases each). Germline V CDR1 and CDR2: MNHNS, SASEGT. V dropped 1 base and J dropped 4 bases, with 8 bases sitting between them. This CDR3 has 14 residues. CDR3 DNA: TGTGCCAGCAGTGAAGGAGAGGGGTACAATGAGCAGTTCTTC. It is translated as CASSEGEGYNEQFF.

This clonotype has at least ten counts. CDR3 region: CASTGSSYEQYF. CDR3 sequence (DNA): TGTGCCAGCACAGGGAGCTCCTACGAGCAGTACTTC. V and J are TRBV27 and TRBJ2-7, with D perhaps TRBD1 or TRBD2 (5 bases each). V was clipped by 7 bases and J by 0 bases, with 7 bases between them. Germline loops: CDR1 MNHEY, CDR2 SMNVEV (reference sequence). The CDR3 has 12 residues.

This clonotype came up many times. The chain employs TRBV20-1 and TRBJ2-5, with D maybe TRBD2 (6 bases). CDR3 length: 12 residues. Trimming stripped 6 bases from V and 4 bases from J, with 12 bases between. Germline V gives CDR1 DFQATT, CDR2 SNEGSKA (reference sequence). CDR3 nucleotides: TGCAGTGCAAGTAGCGGAAGAGAGACCCAGTACTTC. Its protein is CSASSGRETQYF.

The chain combines TRBV19 with TRBJ1-3; D remains unclear. The CDR3 extends over 14 amino acids. The germline V and J ends were trimmed by 1 base and 2 bases, with 6 bases remaining between them. Germline CDR1 and CDR2: LNHDA and SQIVND (reference sequence). The CDR3 is CASSIANPGNTIYF. The CDR3 DNA sequence: TGTGCCAGTAGTATAGCCAACCCTGGAAACACCATATATTTT.

This clonotype was observed many times. The chain links TRBV24-1 to TRBJ2-7, with D uncertain. Trimming pared 5 bases from V and 0 bases from J, leaving 7 bases between. Germline CDR1 KGHDR, CDR2 SFDVKD. This CDR3 contains 13 residues. CDR3 sequence reads: CATSAPGSYEQYF. The CDR3 DNA sequence: TGTGCCACCAGTGCTCCAGGCTCCTACGAGCAGTACTTC.

A word on this clonotype: A much more abundant neighbour one base away suggests this may be a read error. The rearrangement joins TRBV19 to TRBJ2-5, with a tentative D call TRBD1 (5 bases). Per germline, CDR1 LNHDA and CDR2 SQIVND (reference sequence). The CDR3 loop spans 13 amino acids. Trimming shortened V by 7 bases and J by 1 base, and 10 bases separated the two germline ends. For the CDR3, the DNA is TGTGCCAGTATAGGACACATCCAAGAGACCCAGTACTTC. Its protein product is CASIGHIQETQYF.